What follows describes a single TCR beta chain. It was with 60 Vbeta and 13 Jbeta primers that the PCR ran. Profiled with immunoSEQ multiplex PCR; TCRdb holds only in-frame clones, not every one. The sample consists of under 200,000 clones, roughly four fifths of them appearing once. This sample is part of a study of cytomegalovirus exposure and HLA in healthy donors. There are 13 residues in the CDR3. V shed 0 bases and J shed 5 bases, with 7 bases lying between them. The germline gives CDR1 SGHNT, CDR2 YENEEA. This receptor was taken from a woman aged 18-29 years in good health and CMV-seronegative. This chain connects TRBV11-3 to TRBJ1-2; D is ambiguous. Sequences were obtained from PBMCs. The CDR3 DNA reads TGTGCCAGCAGCTTAGAGGCGGCTTATGGCTACACCTTC. It is translated as CASSLEAAYGYTF.